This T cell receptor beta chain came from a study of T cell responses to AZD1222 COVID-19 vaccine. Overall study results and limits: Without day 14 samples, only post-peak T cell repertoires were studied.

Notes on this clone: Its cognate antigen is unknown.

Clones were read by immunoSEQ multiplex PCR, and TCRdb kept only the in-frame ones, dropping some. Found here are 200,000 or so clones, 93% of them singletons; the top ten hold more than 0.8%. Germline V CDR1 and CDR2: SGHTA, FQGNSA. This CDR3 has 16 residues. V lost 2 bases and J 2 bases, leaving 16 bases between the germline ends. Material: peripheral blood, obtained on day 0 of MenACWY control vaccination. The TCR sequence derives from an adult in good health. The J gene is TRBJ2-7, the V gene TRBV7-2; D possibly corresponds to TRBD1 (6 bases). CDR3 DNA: TGTGCCAGCAGCTTAATAGGCAGGGGTCGTACCTACGAGCAGTACTTC. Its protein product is CASSLIGRGRTYEQYF.